A selection of T cell receptor beta chains follows, all from one sample in a study of T cell clones after liver transplantation. The repertoire was sequenced with immunoSEQ multiplex PCR; TCRdb's copy has only in-frame clones and lacks some. The data show around 78,000 clones, with over 80% seen just once and about 2.8% held by the top ten. The sequencing used CD4+ T cells from blood, collected at the 22-month timepoint. These receptors were taken from a human patient who received a liver transplant. Some T cells may originate from the graft donor. CDR3s include the opening cysteine and the closing phenylalanine or tryptophan. Each record gives: CDR3 protein, CDR3 DNA, J gene, clone size, V gene, D gene. The D gene is left open where the match is weak. Part of the rows lack a size; the others show once, few, many or a class for expanded clones.

CDR3 protein: CASSRDRENQPQHF
CDR3 DNA: TGTGCCAGTAGTAGGGACAGGGAGAACCAGCCCCAGCATTTT
J gene: TRBJ1-5
clone size: .
V gene: TRBV19
D gene: TRBD1

CDR3 protein: CASSILLGTEQETQYF
CDR3 DNA: TGTGCCAGTAGTATCCTATTAGGGACAGAGCAAGAGACCCAGTACTTC
J gene: TRBJ2-5
clone size: .
V gene: TRBV19
D gene: TRBD1

CDR3 protein: CASSYPSYEQYF
CDR3 DNA: TGTGCCAGCAGTTACCCTAGCTACGAGCAGTACTTC
J gene: TRBJ2-7
clone size: .
V gene: TRBV6-5
D gene: .

CDR3 protein: CSVGQGGNGYTF
CDR3 DNA: TGCAGCGTTGGGCAGGGAGGCAATGGCTACACCTTC
J gene: TRBJ1-2
clone size: once
V gene: TRBV29-1
D gene: .

CDR3 protein: CASSSPSGRETGELFF
CDR3 DNA: TGTGCCAGCAGCTCTCCTAGCGGGAGAGAGACCGGGGAGCTGTTTTTT
J gene: TRBJ2-2
clone size: .
V gene: TRBV7-2
D gene: TRBD2

CDR3 protein: CASASEAGETQYF
CDR3 DNA: TGTGCCAGCGCCTCCGAGGCCGGAGAGACCCAGTACTTC
J gene: TRBJ2-5
clone size: .
V gene: TRBV7-7
D gene: .

CDR3 protein: CASSASGGTYEQYF
CDR3 DNA: TGCGCCAGCAGTGCCAGCGGGGGGACATACGAGCAGTACTTC
J gene: TRBJ2-7
clone size: .
V gene: TRBV10-2
D gene: TRBD2

CDR3 protein: CASSPYNTDTQYF
CDR3 DNA: TGTGCCAGCTCACCCTACAACACAGATACGCAGTATTTT
J gene: TRBJ2-3
clone size: .
V gene: TRBV18
D gene: .

CDR3 protein: CASSPFSAENTEAFF
CDR3 DNA: TGTGCCAGCAGTCCCTTTTCCGCCGAAAACACTGAAGCTTTCTTT
J gene: TRBJ1-1
clone size: .
V gene: TRBV6-1
D gene: .

CDR3 protein: CASSLPAGPNEQFF
CDR3 DNA: TGTGCCAGCAGCCTGCCTGCGGGACCCAATGAGCAGTTCTTC
J gene: TRBJ2-1
clone size: .
V gene: TRBV5-5
D gene: .

CDR3 protein: CASSALDRGGTVGYTF
CDR3 DNA: TGTGCCAGCAGCGCTCTAGACAGGGGTGGAACGGTGGGCTACACCTTC
J gene: TRBJ1-2
clone size: .
V gene: TRBV9
D gene: TRBD1

CDR3 protein: CASSLAPMDTQYF
CDR3 DNA: TGTGCCAGCAGCTTGGCCCCGATGGATACGCAGTATTTT
J gene: TRBJ2-3
clone size: .
V gene: TRBV5-8
D gene: .

CDR3 protein: CASSSQGANTEAFF
CDR3 DNA: TGTGCCAGCAGCTCACAGGGGGCCAACACTGAAGCTTTCTTT
J gene: TRBJ1-1
clone size: .
V gene: TRBV7-2
D gene: TRBD1

CDR3 protein: CASSYLAGGRTDTQYF
CDR3 DNA: TGTGCCAGCAGCTATCTAGCGGGGGGACGCACAGATACGCAGTATTTT
J gene: TRBJ2-3
clone size: .
V gene: TRBV7-3
D gene: TRBD2

CDR3 protein: CASSERVDLFF
CDR3 DNA: TGTGCCAGCAGTGAAAGGGTTGACCTGTTTTTT
J gene: TRBJ1-4
clone size: .
V gene: TRBV2
D gene: .

CDR3 protein: CASSVAGLESTGELFF
CDR3 DNA: TGTGCCAGCAGTGTGGCGGGCCTGGAATCTACCGGGGAGCTGTTTTTT
J gene: TRBJ2-2
clone size: .
V gene: TRBV2
D gene: .

CDR3 protein: CGSGQGETQYF
CDR3 DNA: TGTGGGTCTGGACAGGGTGAGACCCAGTACTTC
J gene: TRBJ2-5
clone size: .
V gene: TRBV2
D gene: TRBD1

CDR3 protein: CASSYQGMNTEAFF
CDR3 DNA: TGTGCCAGCAGCTACCAGGGTATGAACACTGAAGCTTTCTTT
J gene: TRBJ1-1
clone size: few
V gene: TRBV7-9
D gene: .

CDR3 protein: CASGRSVPNEQFF
CDR3 DNA: TGTGCCAGCGGCAGATCGGTACCAAATGAGCAGTTCTTC
J gene: TRBJ2-1
clone size: .
V gene: TRBV5-4
D gene: .

CDR3 protein: CASSLVPGGPYEQYF
CDR3 DNA: TGTGCCAGCAGCTTAGTCCCGGGAGGGCCCTACGAGCAGTACTTC
J gene: TRBJ2-7
clone size: .
V gene: TRBV7-2
D gene: TRBD2

CDR3 protein: CASKILDQPQHF
CDR3 DNA: TGTGCCAGCAAAATCCTAGATCAGCCCCAGCATTTT
J gene: TRBJ1-5
clone size: once
V gene: TRBV28
D gene: .

CDR3 protein: CASSLEASGSGELFF
CDR3 DNA: TGTGCCAGCAGCTTAGAGGCTAGCGGCTCGGGGGAGCTGTTTTTT
J gene: TRBJ2-2
clone size: .
V gene: TRBV7-6
D gene: TRBD2

CDR3 protein: CASRSGTGDYGYTF
CDR3 DNA: TGCGCCAGCAGGTCCGGGACAGGGGACTATGGCTACACCTTC
J gene: TRBJ1-2
clone size: few
V gene: TRBV5-1
D gene: TRBD1

CDR3 protein: CASSEWRQTQYF
CDR3 DNA: TGTGCCAGCAGTGAATGGAGACAGACCCAGTACTTC
J gene: TRBJ2-5
clone size: once
V gene: TRBV2
D gene: .

CDR3 protein: CASSLSAGAGANVLTF
CDR3 DNA: TGTGCCAGCAGCTTATCAGCAGGGGCTGGGGCCAACGTCCTGACTTTC
J gene: TRBJ2-6
clone size: many
V gene: TRBV7-2
D gene: .

CDR3 protein: CASSYMWGTGELFF
CDR3 DNA: TGTGCCAGCAGCTACATGTGGGGAACCGGGGAGCTGTTTTTT
J gene: TRBJ2-2
clone size: .
V gene: TRBV11-2
D gene: .

CDR3 protein: CASSFEVQPQHF
CDR3 DNA: TGTGCCAGCAGTTTTGAGGTTCAGCCCCAGCATTTT
J gene: TRBJ1-5
clone size: .
V gene: TRBV28
D gene: .

CDR3 protein: CASSLTRTGKSQAFF
CDR3 DNA: TGTGCCAGCAGCTTAACCCGGACAGGGAAAAGCCAAGCTTTCTTT
J gene: TRBJ1-1
clone size: few
V gene: TRBV11-2
D gene: TRBD1

CDR3 protein: CASSNPGYYTF
CDR3 DNA: TGTGCCAGCAGTAACCCGGGGTACTACACCTTC
J gene: TRBJ1-2
clone size: .
V gene: TRBV6-6
D gene: .

CDR3 protein: CASSPAAGGSPYEQYF
CDR3 DNA: TGTGCCAGCAGCCCCGCTGCGGGAGGCAGCCCCTACGAGCAGTACTTC
J gene: TRBJ2-7
clone size: .
V gene: TRBV9
D gene: TRBD2

CDR3 protein: CASSRRGAAGTYEQYF
CDR3 DNA: TGTGCCAGCAGCCGCCGGGGAGCAGCCGGAACCTACGAGCAGTACTTC
J gene: TRBJ2-7
clone size: .
V gene: TRBV7-9
D gene: .